These 27 T cell receptor beta chains came from one sample sequenced in a study of CD8 T cells in ankylosing spondylitis. General study points: Characteristic of ankylosing spondylitis blood, it appeared, was a TCR beta motif comprising several highly homologous variants.

Their antigen targets remain unknown. MiXCR was run by TCRdb on the 5' RACE reads, yielding one entry per CDR3 protein. Of approximately 400,000 distinct CDR3 sequences listed, around 26% are singletons. The sequenced material came from blood, either unsorted or a sorted T cell fraction (not recorded which). Receptor source: a male donor with ankylosing spondylitis.

This clonotype was seen a handful of times. V gene TRBV12-3 or TRBV12-4 combines with J gene TRBJ1-1; the D is unclear. V was cut by 9 bases and J by 6 bases, with 11 bases left in between. CDR3 size: 11 residues. The CDR3 here is CARSSSAEAFF. The CDR3 DNA is TGTGCCAGATCCTCTAGCGCTGAAGCTTTCTTT.

V gene TRBV30 combines with J gene TRBJ2-1; TRBD2 matches 8 bases. CDR1 is GTSNPN, CDR2 SVGIG, per germline (reference sequence). V shed 5 bases and J 6 bases; nucleotides not matched to a gene: 9. CDR3 length equals 14 residues. Written as DNA, the CDR3 is TGTGCCTGGGCGACTAGCGCTTTTCGCAATGAGCAGTTCTTC. Translating it yields CAWATSAFRNEQFF.

The genes are TRBV28 and TRBJ2-5, with D perhaps matching TRBD1 (6 bases). CDR3 length: 14 residues. Germline loops: CDR1 MDHEN, CDR2 SYDVKM. CDR3 sequence reads: CATSLGDRQETQYF. The CDR3 DNA reads TGTGCAACCTCCCTCGGCGACAGGCAAGAGACCCAGTACTTC. Variable domain in full (rest from reference TRBV28 and TRBJ2-5): DVKVTQSSRYLVKRTGEKVFLECVQDMDHENMFWYRQDPGLGLRLIYFSYDVKMKEKGDIPEGYSVSREKKERFSLILESASTNQTSMYLCATSLGDRQETQYFGPGTRLLVL.

This clonotype was seen a handful of times. This chain connects TRBV25-1 to TRBJ1-2, with D hard to call. Germline V lookup: CDR1 MGHDK, CDR2 SYGVNS. This CDR3 has 15 amino acids. V lost 5 bases and J lost 4, with 17 bases in between. CDR3 nucleotide sequence: TGTGCCAGCAGTCCGCTTACAGACACGCTCTATGGCTACACCTTC. Amino acid sequence: CASSPLTDTLYGYTF.

The chain uses TRBV11-3 and TRBJ2-5; D gene unclear. Germline V gives CDR1 SGHNT, CDR2 YENEEA. This CDR3 is built from 12 residues. V lost 3 bases and J 4 bases, leaving 6 bases between the germline ends. The CDR3 region is CASSFWRETQYF. As DNA, the CDR3 is TGTGCCAGCAGCTTCTGGAGAGAGACCCAGTACTTC.

CDR3 sequence (DNA): TGTGCCAGCAGTAGGGGCGGAGCAAACACCGGGGAGCTGTTTTTT. Translated, it gives CASSRGGANTGELFF. The chain uses TRBV6-1 and TRBJ2-2, with D perhaps TRBD1 (5 bases). The CDR3 is 15 amino acids. From germline, CDR1 is MNHNS and CDR2 SASEGT. The V and J ends lost 5 bases and 2 bases respectively, with 12 bases between them.

The CDR3 nucleotides are TGTGCCAGCAGACGGGACGGCTATAATTCACCCCTCCACTTT. Translation gives CASRRDGYNSPLHF. The chain combines TRBV2 with TRBJ1-6; the D gene is possibly TRBD1 (5 bases). Germline-derived CDR1 and CDR2 are SNHLY and FYNNEI. The ends were cut back, 6 bases at V and 3 bases at J, with 9 bases in the middle. This CDR3 comprises 14 residues. The full variable domain, in which reference TRBV2 and TRBJ1-6 provide the parts outside the CDR3, is EPEVTQTPSHQVTQMGQEVILRCVPISNHLYFYWYRQILGQKVEFLVSFYNNEISEKSEIFDDQFSVERPDGSNFTLKIRSTKLEDSAMYFCASRRDGYNSPLHFGNGTRLTVT.

The rearrangement joins TRBV18 to TRBJ2-7; no clear D. Trimming shortened V by 1 base and J by 3 bases, and 7 bases separated the two germline ends. The CDR3 loop spans 13 amino acids. Germline V gene sequence: CDR1 KGHSH, CDR2 LQKENI. CDR3 nucleotide sequence: TGTGCCAGCTCACCACAGGACCTCTACGAGCAGTACTTC. Its translation is CASSPQDLYEQYF.

This clonotype was recorded a few times. This chain joins TRBV20-1 and TRBJ2-7, with D perhaps being TRBD1 or TRBD2 (5 bases each). The CDR3 sequence is 14 residues long. CDR1 is DFQATT, CDR2 SNEGSKA, per germline (reference sequence). V lost 0 bases and J lost 2, with 11 bases in between. CDR3 in amino acids: CSARDHQGAYEQYF. The CDR3, as DNA: TGCAGTGCTAGAGATCACCAGGGAGCCTACGAGCAGTACTTC.

This clonotype occurred a few times. The chain is built from TRBV5-1 and TRBJ2-1; 10 nucleotides align to TRBD2. The V segment lost 2 bases and the J segment 8 bases; nucleotides outside the gene matches: 4. The CDR3 is 14 amino acids. Germline V gene sequence: CDR1 SGHRS, CDR2 YFSETQ. CDR3 residues: CASSFAGTSDEQFF. CDR3 nucleotide sequence: TGCGCCAGCAGCTTCGCCGGGACTAGCGATGAGCAGTTCTTC.

This chain links TRBV29-1 with TRBJ2-1; TRBD2 might be the D (5 bases). The CDR3 has 14 amino acids. Germline V lookup: CDR1 SQVTM, CDR2 ANQGSEA. Trimming left V 4 bases short and J 0 bases short, with 10 bases between. The CDR3 DNA is TGCAGCGTTGGAGGGCGGAACTCCTACAATGAGCAGTTCTTC. Translation: CSVGGRNSYNEQFF.

The V gene is TRBV29-1, the J gene TRBJ1-1; D call uncertain. In germline, CDR1 is SQVTM, CDR2 ANQGSEA. The V and J ends lost 7 bases and 0 bases respectively, with 9 bases between them. There are 12 residues in the CDR3. The CDR3 nucleotides are TGCAGCGCCGGCACCCTGAACACTGAAGCTTTCTTT. Its protein is CSAGTLNTEAFF. Using reference TRBV29-1 and TRBJ1-1 for the parts outside the CDR3, the full variable domain is SAVISQKPSRDICQRGTSLTIQCQVDSQVTMMFWYRQQPGQSLTLIATANQGSEATYESGFVIDKFPISRPNLTFSTLTVSNMSPEDSSIYLCSAGTLNTEAFFGQGTRLTVV.

The chain joins TRBV6-1 to TRBJ2-2; 9 bases agree with TRBD1. There are 16 residues in the CDR3. Germline assignment: CDR1 MNHNS and CDR2 SASEGT. V shed 8 bases, J shed 2 bases, and the junction held 9 bases outside the gene matches. DNA for the CDR3: TGTGCCAGCGTCCCACCGGGACAGGGCAACACCGGGGAGCTGTTTTTT. As protein: CASVPPGQGNTGELFF.

This chain's CDR3 is CASSIGTSGSYEQYF. CDR3 in DNA: TGTGCCAGCAGCATAGGGACTAGCGGTTCCTACGAGCAGTACTTC. The chain has TRBV7-2 and TRBJ2-7, with 11 bases aligning to TRBD2. The CDR3 is 15 amino acids. CDR1 and CDR2 (germline): SGHTA, FQGNSA. The junction had 4 bases not matched to a gene; V was cut back by 5 bases and J by 1 base.

Only a few counts were recorded for this clonotype. The rearrangement links TRBV6-1 to TRBJ2-7; D is ambiguous. The V end was cut by 3 bases, the J end by 7 bases, with 10 bases between. The germline gives CDR1 MNHNS, CDR2 SASEGT. This CDR3 is 12 amino acids long. The chain's CDR3 is CASSEVFGEQYF. CDR3 DNA: TGTGCCAGCAGTGAGGTCTTTGGAGAGCAGTACTTC.

The rearrangement links TRBV6-5 to TRBJ2-7; 11 positions agree with TRBD2. Trimming at V came to 0 bases and at J to 2 bases, leaving 0 bases not matched to a gene. The CDR3 totals 15 residues. CDR1 and CDR2 from the germline V gene are MNHEY and SVGAGI. CDR3 amino acids: CASSYSLAGAYEQYF. DNA for the CDR3: TGTGCCAGCAGTTACTCACTAGCGGGAGCCTACGAGCAGTACTTC.

V is TRBV20-1 and J is TRBJ1-4; D perhaps matches TRBD1 (5 bases). The CDR3 length is 18 residues. With 4 bases removed from V and 5 bases from J, the gap between germline ends came to 26 bases. CDR1 and CDR2 (germline): DFQATT, SNEGSKA (reference sequence). DNA of the CDR3: TGCAGTGCTACCCAGACAAGGGGTGGCAGAGCAGGGAATGAAAAACTGTTTTTT. As protein: CSATQTRGGRAGNEKLFF.

This clonotype was counted only a few times. The chain joins TRBV18 to TRBJ2-1, with unresolved D. The CDR3 length is 13 residues. V lost 0 bases and J 4 bases, leaving 4 bases between the germline ends. The germline V gene encodes CDR1 KGHSH and CDR2 LQKENI. CDR3 coding DNA: TGTGCCAGCTCACCACCGTCTTACAATGAGCAGTTCTTC. Protein: CASSPPSYNEQFF.

J is TRBJ2-3 and V is TRBV5-1; tentative D call: TRBD2 (5 bases). Germline CDR1 and CDR2: SGHRS and YFSETQ. The V and J ends lost 4 bases and 0 bases respectively, with 12 bases between them. The CDR3 runs to 15 residues. For the CDR3, the DNA is TGCGCCAGCAGCCACGGAGGAGCGAGCACAGATACGCAGTATTTT. As protein: CASSHGGASTDTQYF.

This sequence joins TRBV27 and TRBJ1-6; no reliable D call. CDR1 is MNHEY, CDR2 SMNVEV, per germline (reference sequence). Trimming cost V 7 bases and J 7 bases, with 14 bases left between them. The length of the CDR3 is 14 residues. CDR3 sequence reads: CASKSLAGNSPLHF. Here the CDR3 DNA reads TGTGCCAGCAAGAGTTTGGCGGGCAATTCACCCCTCCACTTT.

The chain couples TRBV24-1 to TRBJ2-5, with D possibly TRBD2 on 5 matching bases. Trimming took off 1 base at V and 0 bases at J, with 8 bases between the two ends. The germline CDR1 and CDR2 sequences are KGHDR and SFDVKD. The CDR3 contains 15 residues. CDR3 nucleotide sequence: TGTGCCACCAGTGATTTCCGGCGGGACCAAGAGACCCAGTACTTC. The encoded protein is CATSDFRRDQETQYF.

CDR3 loop: CASSLDRWQRFYEQYF. The CDR3 bases are TGTGCCAGCAGCTTAGATCGCTGGCAGAGATTCTACGAGCAGTACTTC. The chain links TRBV11-2 to TRBJ2-7; D uncertain. In germline, CDR1 is SGHAT, CDR2 FQNNGV. The CDR3 is made up of 16 amino acids. Trimming left V 0 bases short and J 3 bases short, with 15 bases between.

The rearrangement links TRBV5-1 to TRBJ2-5; the D gene could be TRBD1 or TRBD2 (5 bases each). The ends were cut back, 0 bases at V and 4 bases at J, with 16 bases in the middle. Germline V gene data show CDR1 as SGHRS and CDR2 as YFSETQ. There are 16 residues in the CDR3. The CDR3 DNA sequence: TGCGCCAGCAGCTTGGAAGGTGGGGTCGGGGCAGAGACCCAGTACTTC. It encodes CASSLEGGVGAETQYF. The entire variable domain, with the rest obtained from reference TRBV5-1 and TRBJ2-5, is as follows: KAGVTQTPRYLIKTRGQQVTLSCSPISGHRSVSWYQQTPGQGLQFLFEYFSETQRNKGNFPGRFSGRQFSNSRSEMNVSTLELGDSALYLCASSLEGGVGAETQYFGPGTRLLVL.

This clonotype appeared a few times. The rearrangement links TRBV5-6 to TRBJ2-3, with D perhaps matching TRBD1 (6 bases). The CDR3 is made up of 15 amino acids. CDR1 and CDR2 from the germline V gene are SGHDT and YYEEEE. Trimming pared 4 bases from V and 4 bases from J, leaving 16 bases between. CDR3 sequence reads: CASSPGTKGADTQYF. The CDR3 DNA follows: TGTGCCAGCAGCCCCGGGACAAAGGGCGCAGATACGCAGTATTTT.

In this sample, this clonotype turned up a few times. The chain is built from TRBV12-3 or TRBV12-4 and TRBJ1-1; D is undetermined. The CDR3 consists of 12 residues. The V end lost 1 base, the J end lost 4 bases, and 4 bases lay between the germline ends. The CDR3 loop is CASSLGRTEAFF. The CDR3 DNA reads TGTGCCAGCAGTTTAGGTCGCACTGAAGCTTTCTTT.

The chain combines TRBV3-1 with TRBJ1-5; no clear D gene. Germline CDR1 LGHDT, CDR2 YNNKEL (reference sequence). Trimming took 2 bases from V and 6 from J, leaving 8 bases between them. CDR3 size: 13 residues. CDR3 in amino acids: CASSQKGFQPQHF. The CDR3 DNA follows: TGTGCCAGCAGCCAAAAGGGATTTCAGCCCCAGCATTTT.

This clonotype was seen more than once but under ten times. The genes are TRBV12-3 or TRBV12-4 and TRBJ2-1; maybe TRBD2 (5 bases). The CDR3 runs 15 residues. V lost 0 bases and J 4 bases, leaving 10 bases between the germline ends. CDR3: CASSLALDWYNEQFF. CDR3 DNA sequence: TGTGCCAGCAGTTTAGCGCTGGACTGGTACAATGAGCAGTTCTTC.